The present entry profiles one T cell receptor beta chain with its context. This sample also contains other DNA sequences that code for the same CDR3. The method was immunoSEQ multiplex PCR; TCRdb's version includes in-frame clones alone and lacks a portion of them. Among 200,000 to 300,000 clones, roughly 82% were seen once, and the ten largest hold roughly 6.2%. The sample comes from a study of blood T cell repertoires in COVID-19. About the study: The study drew acute and convalescent COVID-19 samples from the United States, Italy and Spain.

Germline loops: CDR1 SNHLY, CDR2 FYNNEI. The CDR3 totals 14 residues. V gave up 4 bases and J gave up 1 base, with 10 bases separating them. The rearrangement uses TRBV2 and TRBJ1-1; D possibly corresponds to TRBD1 (5 bases). Sequencing was carried out using peripheral blood. This sequence originates from a woman at least 80 years old with COVID-19, enrolled during active disease. CDR3 nucleotides: TGTGCCAGCAGTGCAGACAGCCCGAACACTGAAGCTTTCTTT. It encodes CASSADSPNTEAFF.